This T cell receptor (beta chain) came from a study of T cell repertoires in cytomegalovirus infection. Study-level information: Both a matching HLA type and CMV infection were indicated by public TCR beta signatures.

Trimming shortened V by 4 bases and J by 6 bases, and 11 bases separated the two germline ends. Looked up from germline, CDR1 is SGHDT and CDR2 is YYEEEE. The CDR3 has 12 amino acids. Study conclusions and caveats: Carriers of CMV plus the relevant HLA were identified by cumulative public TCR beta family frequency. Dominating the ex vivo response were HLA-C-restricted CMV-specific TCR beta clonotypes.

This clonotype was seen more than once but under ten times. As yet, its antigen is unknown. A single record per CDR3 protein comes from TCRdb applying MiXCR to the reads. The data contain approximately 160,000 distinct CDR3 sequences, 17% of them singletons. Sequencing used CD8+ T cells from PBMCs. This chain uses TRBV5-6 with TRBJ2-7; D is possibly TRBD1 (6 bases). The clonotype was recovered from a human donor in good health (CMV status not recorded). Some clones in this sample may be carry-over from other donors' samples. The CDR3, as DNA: TGTGCCAGCAGCGCCTACAGGGTCGAGCAGTACTTC. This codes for CASSAYRVEQYF.